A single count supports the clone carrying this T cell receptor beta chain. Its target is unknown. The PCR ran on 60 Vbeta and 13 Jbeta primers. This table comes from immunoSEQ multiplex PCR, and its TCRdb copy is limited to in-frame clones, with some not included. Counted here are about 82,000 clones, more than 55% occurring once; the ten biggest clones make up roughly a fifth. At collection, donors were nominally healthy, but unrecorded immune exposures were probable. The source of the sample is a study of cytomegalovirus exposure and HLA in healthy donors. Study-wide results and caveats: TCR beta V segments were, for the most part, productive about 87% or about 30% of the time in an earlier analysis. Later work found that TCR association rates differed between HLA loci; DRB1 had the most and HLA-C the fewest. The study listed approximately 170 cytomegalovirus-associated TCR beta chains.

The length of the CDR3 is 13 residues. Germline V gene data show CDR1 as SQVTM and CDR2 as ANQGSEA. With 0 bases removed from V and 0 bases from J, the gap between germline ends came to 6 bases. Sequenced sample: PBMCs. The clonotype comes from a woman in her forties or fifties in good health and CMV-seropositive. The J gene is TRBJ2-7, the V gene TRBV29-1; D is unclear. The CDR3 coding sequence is TGCAGCGTTGAAGAGTCGGTCTCCTACGAGCAGTACTTC. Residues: CSVEESVSYEQYF.